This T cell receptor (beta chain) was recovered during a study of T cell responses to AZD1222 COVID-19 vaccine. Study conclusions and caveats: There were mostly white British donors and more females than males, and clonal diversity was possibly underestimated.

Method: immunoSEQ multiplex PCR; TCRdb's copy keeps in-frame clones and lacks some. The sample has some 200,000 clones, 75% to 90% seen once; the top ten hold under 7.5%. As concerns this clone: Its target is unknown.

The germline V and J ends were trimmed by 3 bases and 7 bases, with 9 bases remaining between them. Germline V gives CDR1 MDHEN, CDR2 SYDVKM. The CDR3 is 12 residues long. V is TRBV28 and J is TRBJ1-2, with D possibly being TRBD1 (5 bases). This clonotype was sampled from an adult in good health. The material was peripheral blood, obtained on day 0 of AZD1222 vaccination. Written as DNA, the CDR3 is TGTGCCAGCAGTTTGGGGGAGTTTGGCTACACCTTC. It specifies CASSLGEFGYTF.